The clone carrying this T cell receptor (beta chain) was recorded a few times. The CDR3 contains 17 residues. V was clipped by 5 bases and J by 0 bases, with 14 bases between them. Germline CDR1 SGHTA, CDR2 FQGTGA. The entry originates in a study of blood T cells in healthy people across ages. Primed by a sample-barcoded 5' primer and a J-beta primer mix, a second PCR proceeded for roughly 7 to 12 cycles. TCRdb used MiXCR to reprocess the 5' RACE reads, holding one entry per CDR3 protein. This sample has approximately 1,700,000 distinct CDR3 sequences, with about two fifths found just once. The V gene is TRBV7-3, the J gene TRBJ2-6; D is perhaps TRBD1 (6 bases). This sequence originates from a human donor in good health. Sequencing was carried out using blood. In DNA, the CDR3 is TGTGCCAGCAGCGAAGGGGGAGCGAGCTCTGGGGCCAACGTCCTGACTTTC. Amino acid sequence: CASSEGGASSGANVLTF.